Following are 17 T cell receptor beta chains from one sample sequenced in a study of control samples from healthy donors and cancer patients. Repertoires were generated with immunoSEQ multiplex PCR, while TCRdb's copy carries only in-frame clones and drops some. The table includes 110,000 to 150,000 clones, 90% to 95% detected once. Sequenced input: PBMCs. The source of these receptors is a man aged 55 to 70 with colorectal cancer.

V and J are TRBV30 and TRBJ1-3; D is unresolved. Deletions cut 2 bases from V and 4 bases from J, with 3 bases between. In germline, CDR1 is GTSNPN, CDR2 SVGIG (reference sequence). The CDR3 extends over 11 amino acids. The CDR3 bases are TGTGCCTGGAGTAGGGGAAACACCATATATTTT. This encodes CAWSRGNTIYF.

The chain recombines TRBV6-5 with TRBJ2-2; D is unresolved. Germline V gene sequence: CDR1 MNHEY, CDR2 SVGAGI. The CDR3 is 13 residues long. V was cut by 8 bases and J by 3 bases, with 10 bases left in between. CDR3 loop: CASGPTHTGELFF. In DNA form, the CDR3 reads TGTGCCAGCGGACCCACTCACACCGGGGAGCTGTTTTTT.

The chain has TRBV6-6 and TRBJ1-1; D gene unclear. This CDR3 has 13 amino acids. CDR1 is MNHNY, CDR2 SVGAGI, per germline (reference sequence). The V end lost 7 bases, the J end lost 4 bases, and 13 bases lay between the germline ends. In nucleotides, the CDR3 is TGTGCCAGCATCTCACTGGGGAGCACTGAAGCTTTCTTT. It encodes CASISLGSTEAFF.

The chain is built from TRBV5-6 and TRBJ2-5, with D possibly being TRBD2 (6 bases). Trimming took 0 bases from V and 1 from J, leaving 13 bases between them. In germline, CDR1 is SGHDT, CDR2 YYEEEE. This CDR3 has 16 amino acids. In DNA, the CDR3 is TGTGCCAGCAGCTTGGGGTTTCGGCGGGGCCAAGAGACCCAGTACTTC. Translation gives CASSLGFRRGQETQYF. The full variable domain, its missing parts supplied by reference TRBV5-6 and TRBJ2-5, is DAGVTQSPTHLIKTRGQQVTLRCSPKSGHDTVSWYQQALGQGPQFIFQYYEEEERQRGNFPDRFSGHQFPNYSSELNVNALLLGDSALYLCASSLGFRRGQETQYFGPGTRLLVL.

The chain couples TRBV6-6 to TRBJ1-4; 11 bases are shared with TRBD1. The CDR3 is 14 amino acids. The junction had 2 bases not matched to a gene; V was cut back by 5 bases and J by 6 bases. CDR1 is MNHNY and CDR2 is SVGAGI in the germline V gene (reference sequence). The CDR3 sequence: CASSPGQGDEKLFF. The CDR3 DNA reads TGTGCCAGCAGTCCGGGACAGGGGGATGAAAAACTGTTTTTT.

The CDR3 sequence: CASSLGGPGELFF. The CDR3 region has the DNA TGTGCCAGCTCCCTCGGAGGGCCCGGGGAGCTGTTTTTT. This sequence joins TRBV18 and TRBJ2-2, with D possibly TRBD2 on 6 matching bases. Trimming pared 6 bases from V and 6 bases from J, leaving 11 bases between. Per germline, CDR1 KGHSH and CDR2 LQKENI. CDR3 length equals 13 residues.

The chain employs TRBV5-1 and TRBJ1-1; TRBD1 might be the D (6 bases). This CDR3 is built from 13 residues. Looked up from germline, CDR1 is SGHRS and CDR2 is YFSETQ. Trimming cost V 4 bases and J 1 base, with 8 bases left between them. The CDR3 here is CASSDRRNTEAFF. In DNA form, the CDR3 reads TGCGCCAGCAGCGACAGGAGGAACACTGAAGCTTTCTTT.

The chain uses TRBV29-1 and TRBJ1-2; D not resolved. The CDR3 consists of 14 residues. Germline V lookup: CDR1 SQVTM, CDR2 ANQGSEA. V shed 6 bases and J shed 5 bases, with 19 bases lying between them. The CDR3: CSVRVGEHRYGYTF. CDR3 DNA: TGCAGCGTACGAGTCGGGGAGCATCGGTATGGCTACACCTTC. Full variable domain (rest looked up from reference TRBV29-1 and TRBJ1-2): SAVISQKPSRDICQRGTSLTIQCQVDSQVTMMFWYRQQPGQSLTLIATANQGSEATYESGFVIDKFPISRPNLTFSTLTVSNMSPEDSSIYLCSVRVGEHRYGYTFGSGTRLTVV.

The V call is TRBV10-3, the J call TRBJ1-1, with 9 bases matching TRBD1. V was pared by 5 bases and J by 1 base, with 2 bases of the junction left unmatched. This CDR3 is 14 amino acids long. CDR1 is ENHRY and CDR2 is SYGVKD in the germline V gene. The CDR3 DNA sequence: TGTGCCATCAGTCGGGACAGGGAGAACACTGAAGCTTTCTTT. Its protein product is CAISRDRENTEAFF.

The chain joins TRBV18 to TRBJ1-1; 8 nucleotides line up with TRBD1. CDR3 length equals 15 residues. V dropped 4 bases and J dropped 3; count of bases not matched to a gene: 7. Germline V lookup: CDR1 KGHSH, CDR2 LQKENI. The DNA for the CDR3 is TGTGCCAGCTCACTCGGACAGGGTCGGGACACTGAAGCTTTCTTT. It codes for CASSLGQGRDTEAFF. The full variable domain, its missing parts supplied by reference TRBV18 and TRBJ1-1, is NAGVMQNPRHLVRRRGQEARLRCSPMKGHSHVYWYRQLPEEGLKFMVYLQKENIIDESGMPKERFSAEFPKEGPSILRIQQVVRGDSAAYFCASSLGQGRDTEAFFGQGTRLTVV.

The chain uses TRBV4-3 and TRBJ2-2, with D perhaps being TRBD1 or TRBD2 (6 bases each). This CDR3 contains 16 residues. V shed 4 bases and J shed 3 bases, with 15 bases lying between them. Germline CDR1 LGHNA, CDR2 YSLEER. CDR3 bases: TGCGCCAGCAGCCTCTCGGAGAGGGGGGACACCGGGGAGCTGTTTTTT. Its protein is CASSLSERGDTGELFF.

The chain is built from TRBV6-2 or TRBV6-3 and TRBJ1-1, with D hard to call. The germline V and J ends were trimmed by 6 bases and 1 base, with 9 bases remaining between them. The CDR3 consists of 13 residues. CDR1 is MNHEY, CDR2 SVGEGT, per germline. CDR3 loop: CASSRGGNTEAFF. DNA for the CDR3: TGTGCCAGCAGCCGGGGAGGGAACACTGAAGCTTTCTTT.

The genes are TRBV19 and TRBJ2-3; 8 positions match TRBD2. This CDR3 comprises 14 residues. Germline V gene data show CDR1 as LNHDA and CDR2 as SQIVND (reference sequence). J gave up 2 bases and V 6 bases, and 4 bases lay outside the gene matches. Here the CDR3 DNA reads TGTGCCAGTAGGATCGGGGGGGACACAGATACGCAGTATTTT. It yields the protein CASRIGGDTDTQYF. Together with reference TRBV19 and TRBJ2-3, the CDR3 gives the full variable domain: DGGITQSPKYLFRKEGQNVTLSCEQNLNHDAMYWYRQDPGQGLRLIYYSQIVNDFQKGDIAEGYSVSREKKESFPLTVTSAQKNPTAFYLCASRIGGDTDTQYFGPGTRLTVL.

This clone was detected only a few times. V gene TRBV4-1 combines with J gene TRBJ1-2; weak D call: TRBD1 (5 bases). Germline V gives CDR1 MGHRA, CDR2 YSYEKL. The CDR3 sequence is 14 residues long. The ends were cut back, 1 base at V and 4 bases at J, with 10 bases in the middle. Here the CDR3 reads CASSQVSGLYGYTF. CDR3 coding DNA: TGCGCCAGCAGCCAAGTGTCGGGGCTCTATGGCTACACCTTC.

The rearrangement links TRBV6-4 to TRBJ1-5, with 7 bases fitting TRBD1. V shed 6 bases and J 9 bases; nucleotides not matched to a gene: 11. The CDR3 length is 14 residues. Per germline, CDR1 MRHNA and CDR2 SNTAGT. In DNA, the CDR3 is TGTGCCAGCAGCGGACAGGACTGGGGATCGCCCCAGCATTTT. Translation: CASSGQDWGSPQHF.

The chain employs TRBV19 and TRBJ1-2, with 9 bases that match TRBD1. V shed 6 bases, J shed 5 bases, and the junction held 13 bases outside the gene matches. The CDR3 spans 16 residues. The germline V gene encodes CDR1 LNHDA and CDR2 SQIVND (reference sequence). Here the CDR3 reads CASSRPGQGEGYGYTF. CDR3 DNA: TGTGCCAGTAGCCGGCCGGGACAGGGCGAAGGGTATGGCTACACCTTC.

The chain combines TRBV24-1 with TRBJ2-5, with 8 bases matching TRBD1. CDR3 length: 16 residues. Germline values: CDR1 KGHDR, CDR2 SFDVKD. V gave up 3 bases and J gave up 5 bases; unmatched junction bases: 10. This chain's CDR3 is CATSDRQGPGGETQYF. DNA of the CDR3: TGTGCCACCAGTGATCGACAGGGGCCAGGGGGGGAGACCCAGTACTTC.